This T cell receptor (beta chain) was recovered during a study of blood T cell repertoires in COVID-19. At the level of the study: Spain, Italy and the United States supplied samples that represented acute and convalescent COVID-19. T cells, B-cell-depleted T cells, or PBMCs supplied cDNA or gDNA.

Trimming at V came to 2 bases and at J to 0 bases, leaving 3 bases not matched to a gene. This CDR3 is 16 amino acids long. Germline CDR1 and CDR2: SGHRS and YFSETQ. Per the authors' pipeline: Counts of nucleated cells, estimated from reference gene primer amplification, were obtained. Produced via immunoSEQ multiplex PCR; TCRdb's table is partial and in-frame only. The V and J calls and clone size come from that table; D and trimming were worked out from the DNA. Seen here are 100,000 to 150,000 clones, around nine tenths observed once, and the top ten hold 7.6%. What was sequenced was peripheral blood. The source of this sequence is a man in his forties or fifties with acute or convalescent COVID-19. The chain recombines TRBV5-1 with TRBJ2-3; 10 bases match TRBD2. In DNA, the CDR3 is TGCGCCAGCAGCTTCCTAGCGGGAGCGAGCACAGATACGCAGTATTTT. The encoded protein is CASSFLAGASTDTQYF.